This T cell receptor beta chain was observed in a study of T cells after yellow fever vaccination (dated by TCRdb to between 2017 and 2020). Regarding the study in general: The SMART-Seq v4 Ultra Low Input RNA kit was used to prepare libraries from fractions with low cell numbers. Two healthy male donors, one aged 18 to 30 and one aged 30 to 39 years, were included in the cohort. Blood was drawn at multiple timepoints before and after primary and secondary immunization, with bulk PBMC replicates and cell subsets isolated. To track T-cell clones before and after primary and booster YFV17D yellow fever vaccination, bulk TCR alpha and beta repertoires were sequenced longitudinally. Points the paper makes about the study in general: Because abundant contaminating clonotypes from the bulk population could be contained in FACS-sorted repertoires, computational filtering was required. A small share of clonotypes was detected in both CD4 and CD8 compartments, with the overlap likely arising from convergent recombination. Most clones expanded after primary vaccination were re-detected after the booster (almost 97% of CD4 and approximately 88% of CD8), suggesting broad memory maintenance. The study included only two donors, which limits how far the findings can be generalized. The secondary T-cell response was weaker than the primary response but faster, peaking on day 5 instead of day 15.

What this sample's treatment or condition label stands for: live attenuated yellow fever vaccine strain. Two biological replicates of bulk PBMCs were collected at each blood-draw timepoint. PBMCs were isolated from peripheral blood using a standard Ficoll-Paque protocol. TriZol was used to extract RNA from bulk PBMCs, CD4 and CD8 fractions, and dextramer-positive and dextramer-negative fractions. To note about this clonotype: Its antigen is unknown. The sample holds no much larger clone one base away, and base qualities are not on file.

The CDR1 and CDR2 encoded by the germline V gene are SGHRS and YFSETQ. Spanning cysteine to phenylalanine, the CDR3 consists of 15 amino acids. Only the CDR3 region is kept as DNA, spanning 45 bases read in frame from base 1. Relative to germline, V is missing 4 bases and J is missing 8 bases, with 5 bases of the junction outside any gene match. TCR cDNA was synthesized by 5'RACE template switching, which introduced a universal primer site and unique molecular identifiers. cDNA synthesis was primed from both the TCR alpha and TCR beta constant segments. Libraries were amplified in two PCR steps, with sample barcodes and sequencing adapters added in the second step. Libraries were sequenced on Illumina HiSeq 2500 (2x100 bp) or NovaSeq (2x150 bp). The authors processed their data as follows. Demultiplexing of reads and collapsing into UMI consensus sequences were performed with MIGEC, and V(D)J alignment was carried out with MiXCR. Using edgeR on replicate PBMC samples, clonotypes were called vaccine-responding if FDR was below 0.01 and the log2 fold change was above 5 up to day 15. Each bulk clonotype received a CD4 or CD8 identity based on whether the sequenced CD4 or CD8 repertoire contained that clonotype at higher abundance. In-frame beta chains were kept once TCRdb had trimmed the public reads at Q25 with fastp and called clones with MiXCR. Records with the same CDR3 protein are collapsed into one entry carrying the most frequent genes and DNA. In this record, the V and J calls reflect TCRdb's handling and not the investigators' own analysis. The sample profile shows 450,000 to 600,000 distinct CDR3 sequences; 17% of them were found once. The ten largest clones add up to 17% of the sample.

This sequence uses TRBV5-1 and TRBJ1-6; 11 bases in between match TRBD1. This clonotype was obtained from a man younger than 30 who received the YFV17D yellow fever vaccine. Source: PBMCs, taken around 5 days after the first yellow fever vaccination. The CDR3 protein is CASSGPGQGDSPLHF. The nucleotide sequence is TGCGCCAGCAGCGGCCCGGGACAGGGGGATTCACCCCTCCACTTT.